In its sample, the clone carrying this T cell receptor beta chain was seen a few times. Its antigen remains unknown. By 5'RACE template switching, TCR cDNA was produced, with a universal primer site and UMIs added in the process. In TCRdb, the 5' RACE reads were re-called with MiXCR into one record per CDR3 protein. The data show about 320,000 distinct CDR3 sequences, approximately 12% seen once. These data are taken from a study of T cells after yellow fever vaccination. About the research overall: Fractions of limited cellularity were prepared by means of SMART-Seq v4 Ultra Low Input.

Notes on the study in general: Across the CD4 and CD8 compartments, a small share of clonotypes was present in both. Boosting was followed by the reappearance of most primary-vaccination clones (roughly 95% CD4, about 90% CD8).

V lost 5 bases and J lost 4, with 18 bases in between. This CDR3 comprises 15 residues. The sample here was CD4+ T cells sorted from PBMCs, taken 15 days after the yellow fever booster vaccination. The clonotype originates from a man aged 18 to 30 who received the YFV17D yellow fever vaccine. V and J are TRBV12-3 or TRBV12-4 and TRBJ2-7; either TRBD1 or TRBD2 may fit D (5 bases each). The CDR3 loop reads CASSISGTGSYEQYF. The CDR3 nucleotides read TGTGCCAGCAGTATCTCCGGGACGGGGAGTTACGAGCAGTACTTC.